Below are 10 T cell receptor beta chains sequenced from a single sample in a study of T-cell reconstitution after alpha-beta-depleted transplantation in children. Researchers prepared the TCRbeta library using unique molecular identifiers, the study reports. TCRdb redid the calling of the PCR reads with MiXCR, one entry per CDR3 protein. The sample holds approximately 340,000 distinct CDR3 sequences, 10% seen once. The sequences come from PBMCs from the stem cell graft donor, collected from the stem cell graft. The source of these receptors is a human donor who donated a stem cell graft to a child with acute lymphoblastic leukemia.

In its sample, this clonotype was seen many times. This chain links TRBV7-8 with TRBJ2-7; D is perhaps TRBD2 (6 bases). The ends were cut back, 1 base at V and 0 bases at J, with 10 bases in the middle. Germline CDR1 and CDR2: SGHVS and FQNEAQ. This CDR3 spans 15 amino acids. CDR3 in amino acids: CASSLVAGFSYEQYF. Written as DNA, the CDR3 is TGTGCCAGCAGCTTAGTGGCGGGGTTCTCCTACGAGCAGTACTTC.

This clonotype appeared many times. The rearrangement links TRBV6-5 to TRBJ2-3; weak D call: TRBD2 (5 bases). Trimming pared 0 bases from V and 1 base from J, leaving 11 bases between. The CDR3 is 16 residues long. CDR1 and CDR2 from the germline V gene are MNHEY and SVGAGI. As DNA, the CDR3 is TGTGCCAGCAGTTACTCAGTCCGGGGTGGCACAGATACGCAGTATTTT. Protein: CASSYSVRGGTDTQYF.

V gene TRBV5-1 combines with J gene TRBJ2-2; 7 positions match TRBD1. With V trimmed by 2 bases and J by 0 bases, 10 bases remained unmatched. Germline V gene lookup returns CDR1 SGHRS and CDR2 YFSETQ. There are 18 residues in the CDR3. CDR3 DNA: TGCGCCAGCAGCTTCCCTGAACAGGGGCCCTCGAACACCGGGGAGCTGTTTTTT. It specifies CASSFPEQGPSNTGELFF.

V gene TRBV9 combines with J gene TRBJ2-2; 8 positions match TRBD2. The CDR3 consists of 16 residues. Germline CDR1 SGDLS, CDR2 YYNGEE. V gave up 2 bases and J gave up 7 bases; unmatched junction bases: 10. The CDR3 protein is CASSVNSAGAGGELFF. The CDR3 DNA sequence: TGTGCCAGCAGCGTTAATTCAGCGGGAGCGGGCGGGGAGCTGTTTTTT. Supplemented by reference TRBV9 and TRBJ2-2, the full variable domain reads DSGVTQTPKHLITATGQRVTLRCSPRSGDLSVYWYQQSLDQGLQFLIQYYNGEERAKGNILERFSAQQFPDLHSELNLSSLELGDSALYFCASSVNSAGAGGELFFGEGSRLTVL.

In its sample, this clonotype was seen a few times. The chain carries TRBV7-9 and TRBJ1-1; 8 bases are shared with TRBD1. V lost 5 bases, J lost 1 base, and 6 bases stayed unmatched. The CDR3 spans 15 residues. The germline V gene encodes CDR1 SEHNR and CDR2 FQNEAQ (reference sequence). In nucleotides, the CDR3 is TGTGCCAGCAGCCCCTGGACAGGGAGGAACACTGAAGCTTTCTTT. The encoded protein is CASSPWTGRNTEAFF.

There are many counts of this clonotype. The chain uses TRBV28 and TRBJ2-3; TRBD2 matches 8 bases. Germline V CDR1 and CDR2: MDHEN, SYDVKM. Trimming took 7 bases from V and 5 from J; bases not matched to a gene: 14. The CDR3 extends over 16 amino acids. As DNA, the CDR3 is TGTGCCAGCACCCAAAGCGGGAGAGGTCGTCAAGATACGCAGTATTTT. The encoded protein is CASTQSGRGRQDTQYF.

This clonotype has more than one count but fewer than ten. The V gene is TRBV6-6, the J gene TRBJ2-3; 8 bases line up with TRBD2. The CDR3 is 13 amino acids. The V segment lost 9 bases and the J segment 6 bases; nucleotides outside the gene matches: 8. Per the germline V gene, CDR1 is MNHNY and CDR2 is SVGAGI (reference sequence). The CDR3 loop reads CASAGGPGDTQYF. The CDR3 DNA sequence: TGTGCCAGTGCGGGAGGCCCTGGGGATACGCAGTATTTT.

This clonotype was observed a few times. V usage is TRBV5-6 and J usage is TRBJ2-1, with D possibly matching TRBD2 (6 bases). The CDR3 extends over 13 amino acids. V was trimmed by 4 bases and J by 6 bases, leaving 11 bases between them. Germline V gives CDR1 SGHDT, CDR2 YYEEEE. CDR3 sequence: CASSPGLVNEQFF. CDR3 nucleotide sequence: TGTGCCAGCAGCCCGGGACTCGTCAATGAGCAGTTCTTC.

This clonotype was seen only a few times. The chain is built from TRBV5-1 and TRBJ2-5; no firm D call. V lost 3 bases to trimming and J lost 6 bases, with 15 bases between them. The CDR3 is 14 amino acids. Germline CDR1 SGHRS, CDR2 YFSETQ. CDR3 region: CASSSLQLEKTQYF. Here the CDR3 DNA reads TGCGCCAGCAGCTCATTACAGCTAGAGAAGACCCAGTACTTC.

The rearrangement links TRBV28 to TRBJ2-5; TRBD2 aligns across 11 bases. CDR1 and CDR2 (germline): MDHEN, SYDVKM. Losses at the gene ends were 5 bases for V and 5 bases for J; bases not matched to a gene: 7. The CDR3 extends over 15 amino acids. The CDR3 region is CASSLRTSGLETQYF. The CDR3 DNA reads TGTGCCAGCAGTCTTCGGACTAGCGGGCTCGAGACCCAGTACTTC. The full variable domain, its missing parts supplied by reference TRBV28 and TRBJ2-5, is DVKVTQSSRYLVKRTGEKVFLECVQDMDHENMFWYRQDPGLGLRLIYFSYDVKMKEKGDIPEGYSVSREKKERFSLILESASTNQTSMYLCASSLRTSGLETQYFGPGTRLLVL.